This paragraph covers one TCR beta chain sequence. Its antigen is as yet unknown. The junction and the germline gene differ at one end; a read error may be behind it. The data originate from a study of Graves' ophthalmopathy and Graves' hyperthyroidism. Study-level points and caveats: Clonotypes were expanded in thyroid at above 0.001 frequency, and most also appeared in blood.

This CDR3 has 13 residues. Germline V gene sequence: CDR1 LNHNV, CDR2 YYDKDF (reference sequence). Orbital computed tomography, thyroid ultrasound, TRAb, serum thyroxine and clinical symptoms formed the basis of diagnosis. PBMCs were density-gradient isolated from around 11 ml fresh blood. For repertoire sequencing, the TCR beta CDR3 regions were amplified from RNA transcripts. RT-PCR was first run with HTBI primers, then multiplex PCR in a second round. TCRdb analysed the multiplex PCR reads with MiXCR anew, one entry per CDR3 protein. The data show roughly 380,000 distinct CDR3 sequences, 15% to 17% seen once.

The TCR comes from a woman aged 18-29 years with stable Graves' hyperthyroidism. J is TRBJ1-5 and V is TRBV15; D remains ambiguous. The sequenced sample was peripheral blood. The CDR3 is CATNRYPMGPQHF. The CDR3 bases are TGTGCCACCAACAGATACCCCATGGGGCCCCAGCATTTT.